The 9 T cell receptor beta chains presented below share a single source sample, sequenced in a study of T cells in Graves' hyperthyroidism and ophthalmopathy. Amplification of TCR beta CDR3 regions was performed using RNA transcripts as template. The TCR CDR3 first-round RT-PCR relied on the HTBI primer set. TCRdb redid the calling of the multiplex PCR reads with MiXCR, one entry per CDR3 protein. Among around 540,000 distinct CDR3 sequences listed, around 45% were seen once. Sequenced input: peripheral blood or thyroid tissue (not recorded which). These receptors all stem from a woman aged 18-30 years with Graves' hyperthyroidism.

This clonotype was recorded a few times. The genes are TRBV20-1 and TRBJ1-5, with D perhaps matching TRBD1 (5 bases). The V gene lost 1 base and the J gene lost 6 bases, with 13 bases spanning the gap. CDR1 is DFQATT and CDR2 is SNEGSKA in the germline V gene (reference sequence). The CDR3 runs to 14 residues. The CDR3 coding sequence is TGCAGTGCTAGAGGGGACGAAGGAGGTCAGCCCCAGCATTTT. As protein: CSARGDEGGQPQHF.

At least ten counts were recorded for this clonotype. J is TRBJ2-7 and V is TRBV7-2; 8 nucleotides match TRBD2. The CDR3 consists of 13 residues. Germline values: CDR1 SGHTA, CDR2 FQGNSA. Losses at the gene ends were 5 bases for V and 1 base for J; bases not matched to a gene: 1. The DNA for the CDR3 is TGTGCCAGCAGCACTAGCGGTTCCTACGAGCAGTACTTC. This codes for CASSTSGSYEQYF.

The chain links TRBV6-5 to TRBJ2-7; TRBD1 might be the D (6 bases). V lost 4 bases and J 3 bases, leaving 19 bases between the germline ends. This CDR3 region has 16 residues. Germline CDR1 reads MNHEY; CDR2 reads SVGAGI. For the CDR3, the DNA is TGTGCCAGCAGTTTATCCTTACAGGGAAGCTACTACGAGCAGTACTTC. Translation gives CASSLSLQGSYYEQYF.

This clonotype was observed many times. This chain uses TRBV29-1 with TRBJ2-7; 7 bases align to TRBD1. The CDR3 covers 12 residues. The germline CDR1 and CDR2 sequences are SQVTM and ANQGSEA. V lost 7 bases and J lost 6; bases outside the gene matches: 9. The CDR3, as DNA: TGCAGCGCTCTACGACAGGGTGGCGAGCAGTACTTC. It codes for CSALRQGGEQYF.

In the case of this clonotype: A much larger clone sits a single nucleotide away, making a read error possible. This chain connects TRBV7-9 to TRBJ2-1; unclear D gene. The CDR3 is 11 amino acids. The V end lost 5 bases, the J end lost 8 bases, and 7 bases lay between the germline ends. Germline V lookup: CDR1 SEHNR, CDR2 FQNEAQ (reference sequence). CDR3 coding DNA: TGTGCCAGCAGCACTCGAGATGAGCAGTTCTTC. The encoded protein is CASSTRDEQFF.

This sequence joins TRBV5-1 and TRBJ1-1; the D gene is possibly TRBD1 (5 bases). Germline lookup yields CDR1 SGHRS and CDR2 YFSETQ. V was pared by 3 bases and J by 1 base, with 10 bases between. The length of the CDR3 is 14 residues. The CDR3 region is CASSSGPSNTEAFF. The CDR3 nucleotides are TGCGCCAGCAGCTCGGGACCGTCGAACACTGAAGCTTTCTTT.

Concerning this clonotype: No conserved phenylalanine or tryptophan is present at the end of the CDR3, so a read error is the likely explanation. No DNA is shown, since the ends of the CDR3 on it are uncertain; the CDR3 is the one TCRdb lists. The V call is TRBV11-2, the J call TRBJ2-6. The CDR3 is 10 residues long, counting both termini. Germline V lookup: CDR1 SGHAT, CDR2 FQNNGV. Here the CDR3 reads CASSRKSANT.

This clonotype came up many times. The genes are TRBV29-1 and TRBJ1-1; possibly TRBD1 for D (6 bases). V lost 6 bases and J lost 1, with 9 bases in between. The CDR3 length is 12 residues. Germline CDR1 is SQVTM and CDR2 is ANQGSEA. CDR3 residues: CSVLRGNTEAFF. The CDR3 DNA is TGCAGCGTCCTCAGGGGGAACACTGAAGCTTTCTTT.

V is TRBV10-3 and J is TRBJ2-3, with 9 bases fitting TRBD2. The CDR3 extends over 16 amino acids. V was clipped by 5 bases and J by 0 bases; unmatched bases: 6. CDR1 ENHRY and CDR2 SYGVKD come from the germline V gene. The DNA for the CDR3 is TGTGCCATCAGTCCGGGGCTAGCGGGAAGCACAGATACGCAGTATTTT. Residues: CAISPGLAGSTDTQYF.